This TCR beta chain appears in the sequencing data of a study of blood T cell repertoires in COVID-19 (dated by TCRdb to 2020 to 2021). In the study overall: The collaborator samples originated in the United States, Italy and Spain and spanned the acute and convalescent phases of COVID-19. The material from the prospective study consisted of cDNA or gDNA derived from T cells, B-cell-depleted T cells, or PBMCs. Subjects who had been exposed to COVID-19, were actively infected with it, or had recovered from it provided the deeply sampled blood TCRbeta repertoires that made up the dataset. A freely available public database, intended as a resource for researchers studying the immune response to SARS-CoV-2, is where the repertoires were released. Samples came from the ongoing ImmuneRACE study (first 160 participants) plus 1,254 subjects from 6 global collaborators. Nearly every sample came with metadata listing a de-identified subject ID, COVID-19 status, age in years and sex. Where available, HLA class I and class II types were taken from metadata supplied by the sample provider and were not determined by assay-based typing.

TCRbeta CDR3 regions were amplified from genomic DNA using the immunoSEQ Assay, a bias-controlled multiplex PCR. Per the source publication's procedure: The number of nucleated cells in each sample was estimated by amplification of reference gene primers within the assay. To quantify the absolute abundance of each unique TCRbeta CDR3 rearrangement, sequence reads were collapsed and filtered. For each sample, productive Simpson clonality was calculated as the square root of Simpson's diversity index across productive rearrangements. What TCRdb holds here is the immuneACCESS table cut down to in-frame rearrangements. Part of the clones is not present; checked against another copy, under half of the missing clones reflect an unresolved V gene, and the others are unexplained. V, J and clone size derive from that table, while D and trimming were established from the DNA sequence. The sample table records 220,000 or so clones; 82% of these occur just once. 8% to 9% of the sample is in the top ten clones.

One collaborating source in Seattle enrolled patients while the patients were actively infected and followed the patients over time throughout the course of disease. Collaborating institutions collected whole blood in K2EDTA tubes following their own protocols. For TCRbeta analysis, collaborators shipped samples in one of three forms: frozen whole blood, isolated PBMCs, or DNA extracted from either of those sample types. The research as a whole found: The amount of clinical and demographic metadata varied by source and participant and was provided uncurated.

From cysteine to phenylalanine, the CDR3 is 14 amino acids long. The DNA shown is the 42-base CDR3, in frame from base 1. The germline V gene specifies MDHEN as CDR1 and SYDVKM as CDR2. A distance of 10 bases separates the germline ends of V and J, which lose 3 bases and 1 base respectively. This clone was counted a few times. Its antigen is currently not known. Base qualities are not recorded, but no much larger clone differs from it by a single base. This chain is built from TRBV28 and TRBJ2-7, with no D gene named confidently. Sequenced sample: peripheral blood. This receptor was identified in a woman aged 80 or over with COVID-19, enrolled during active disease. CDR3 region: CASSLTLSSYEQYF. In nucleotides, the sequence is TGTGCCAGCAGTTTGACACTTAGTTCCTACGAGCAGTACTTC.